A selection of T cell receptor beta chains follows, all from one sample in a study of blood T cell repertoires in COVID-19. Sequencing used immunoSEQ multiplex PCR; TCRdb keeps in-frame clones, though not all of them. The table has 200,000 to 250,000 clones, 80% to 85% seen once. The sequenced material came from peripheral blood. Receptors originate from a woman under 30 with acute or convalescent COVID-19. Each CDR3 is given with its conserved first and last residue. A D gene is named only where the DNA matches it firmly. Rows give clone size only sometimes, using once, few, many, or a class for an expanded clone.

clone size,D gene,V gene,J gene,CDR3 protein,CDR3 DNA
.,.,TRBV20-1,TRBJ1-1,CSASWVERGKAFF,TGCAGTGCTAGTTGGGTTGAGCGGGGGAAAGCTTTCTTT
.,TRBD2,TRBV29-1,TRBJ2-2,CSVMTSDFANTGELFF,TGCAGCGTGATGACTAGCGACTTCGCGAACACCGGGGAGCTGTTTTTT
.,TRBD1,TRBV27,TRBJ1-4,CASSLGTGFFGLEKLFF,TGTGCCAGCAGTTTAGGGACAGGGTTCTTTGGACTTGAAAAACTGTTTTTT
.,TRBD2,TRBV3-1/TRBV3-2,TRBJ2-3,CASSLSSQRSGRTGDTQYF,TGTGCCAGCAGTCTCTCTTCGCAACGCAGCGGGAGAACAGGGGATACGCAGTATTTT
.,TRBD2,TRBV6-1,TRBJ2-5,CASSGQTSGRRQETQYF,TGTGCCAGCAGTGGACAGACTAGCGGGAGACGCCAAGAGACCCAGTACTTC
.,.,TRBV14,TRBJ2-1,CASSQVSSDEQFF,TGTGCCAGCAGCCAAGTATCCAGTGATGAGCAGTTCTTC
.,.,TRBV19,TRBJ1-4,CASSKAQLTNEKLFF,TGTGCCAGTAGTAAAGCACAGCTAACTAATGAAAAACTGTTTTTT
.,TRBD2,TRBV6-2/TRBV6-3,TRBJ2-1,CASSSPYQRENEQFF,TGTGCCAGCAGTTCCCCGTACCAGCGGGAAAATGAGCAGTTCTTC
.,.,TRBV28,TRBJ2-7,CASSFWGNPYEQYF,TGTGCCAGCAGTTTTTGGGGCAATCCCTACGAGCAGTACTTC
.,.,TRBV4-3,TRBJ2-3,CASSQPADDTQYF,TGCGCCAGCAGCCAACCGGCGGATGATACGCAGTATTTT
.,.,TRBV2,TRBJ1-6,CASREQNNSPLHF,TGTGCCAGCAGGGAGCAAAATAATTCACCCCTCCACTTT
.,TRBD2,TRBV19,TRBJ2-1,CASSIGTSAVDEQFF,TGTGCCAGTAGTATTGGGACTAGCGCGGTCGATGAGCAGTTCTTC
.,TRBD1,TRBV9,TRBJ2-3,CASSGTPGQGNYLLKTDTQYF,TGTGCCAGCAGCGGGACCCCGGGACAGGGCAACTACCTACTGAAAACAGATACGCAGTATTTT
.,.,TRBV13,TRBJ2-7,CASSFTDREDEQYF,TGTGCCAGCAGCTTTACCGACAGGGAGGACGAGCAGTACTTC
once,.,TRBV6-6,TRBJ2-1,CASSQRQGHEQFF,TGTGCCAGCAGTCAACGGCAGGGCCATGAGCAGTTCTTC
.,.,TRBV9,TRBJ2-3,CASSVVSSVTDTQYF,TGTGCCAGCAGCGTAGTCTCTAGCGTCACAGATACGCAGTATTTT
.,TRBD1,TRBV18,TRBJ2-6,CASSPDSGQGSGANVLTF,TGTGCCAGCTCACCAGATTCAGGACAGGGTTCTGGGGCCAACGTCCTGACTTTC
.,.,TRBV28,TRBJ1-5,CAAVGGRNQPQHF,TGTGCAGCAGTCGGGGGGCGCAATCAGCCCCAGCATTTT
once,TRBD1,TRBV4-3,TRBJ1-4,CASSQTDRSNEKLFF,TGCGCCAGCAGCCAAACGGACAGGAGTAATGAAAAATTGTTTTTT
.,.,TRBV9,TRBJ2-7,CASSGYDYPYEQYF,TGTGCCAGCAGCGGGTATGACTACCCCTACGAGCAGTACTTC
.,TRBD2,TRBV7-2,TRBJ2-2,CASSATAGEDTGELFF,TGTGCCAGCAGCGCAACGGCGGGAGAAGATACCGGGGAGCTGTTTTTT
.,.,TRBV11-2,TRBJ2-3,CASNPRRGGGIIDTQYF,TGTGCCAGCAACCCCCGCAGGGGAGGGGGAATTATAGATACGCAGTATTTT
.,TRBD2,TRBV4-3,TRBJ2-3,CASSRTSGPAGTDTQYF,TGCGCCAGCAGCCGGACTAGCGGACCTGCGGGCACAGATACGCAGTATTTT
.,.,TRBV10-2,TRBJ2-7,CASSESSSWYEQYF,TGCGCCAGCAGTGAGTCTTCTAGCTGGTACGAGCAGTACTTC
.,.,TRBV7-2,TRBJ2-5,CASSLAGRRETQYF,TGTGCCAGCAGCTTAGCGGGCCGGCGAGAGACCCAGTACTTC
.,.,TRBV9,TRBJ2-7,CASSDGKGAYEQYF,TGTGCCAGCAGCGACGGTAAAGGGGCCTACGAGCAGTACTTC
.,.,TRBV2,TRBJ1-2,CASSERDNYGYTF,TGTGCCAGCAGTGAGCGGGACAACTATGGCTACACCTTC
.,TRBD2,TRBV10-3,TRBJ2-2,CAIRGDYINTGELFF,TGTGCCATCAGGGGGGACTATATCAACACCGGGGAGCTGTTTTTT
.,TRBD2,TRBV7-2,TRBJ2-1,CASSLGLAGYNEQFF,TGTGCCAGCAGCCTCGGACTAGCGGGGTACAATGAGCAGTTCTTC
.,TRBD1,TRBV2,TRBJ1-5,CASSEVQGAESNQPQHF,TGTGCCAGCAGTGAAGTCCAGGGGGCAGAGAGCAATCAGCCCCAGCATTTT
.,.,TRBV7-2,TRBJ1-2,CASSQNPGASFGGYTF,TGTGCCAGCAGTCAAAACCCGGGAGCGTCTTTTGGAGGCTACACCTTC
.,.,TRBV29-1,TRBJ2-3,CSVVGTRGWDTQYF,TGCAGCGTTGTTGGTACTAGGGGGTGGGATACGCAGTATTTT
.,.,TRBV19,TRBJ1-2,CASSIMSAGDYGYTF,TGTGCCAGTAGTATCATGTCTGCAGGGGACTATGGCTACACCTTC
.,TRBD2,TRBV28,TRBJ2-5,CASSPLAGGETQYF,TGTGCCAGCAGTCCCCTAGCGGGAGGAGAGACCCAGTACTTC
.,TRBD1,TRBV27,TRBJ2-5,CASSAVVDRVETQYF,TGTGCCAGCAGTGCTGTAGTCGACAGGGTAGAGACCCAGTACTTC
.,.,TRBV24-1,TRBJ1-2,CATSDSRFLYYGYTF,TGTGCCACCAGTGATTCGAGATTCCTTTACTATGGCTACACCTTC
once,TRBD1,TRBV28,TRBJ1-1,CASSPRQGGTEAFF,TGTGCCAGCAGTCCCCGACAGGGTGGTACTGAAGCTTTCTTT
.,.,TRBV15,TRBJ2-6,CATSRASRVSGANVLTF,TGTGCCACCAGCAGAGCGAGTCGGGTCTCTGGGGCCAACGTCCTGACTTTC
.,TRBD2,TRBV30,TRBJ2-1,CAGGLAGRNEQFF,TGTGCCGGGGGACTAGCGGGGCGCAATGAGCAGTTCTTC
.,.,TRBV15,TRBJ1-3,CATSRDSRNTIYF,TGTGCCACCAGCAGAGATTCCCGGAACACCATATATTTT
.,.,TRBV20-1,TRBJ1-3,CSASGGLGEKSSGNTIYF,TGCAGTGCTAGTGGAGGGTTGGGTGAAAAGAGCTCTGGAAACACCATATATTTT
.,TRBD1,TRBV18,TRBJ1-2,CASSPPLGQGAPGRGYTF,TGTGCCAGCTCACCGCCCCTCGGACAGGGGGCTCCGGGGAGGGGCTACACCTTC